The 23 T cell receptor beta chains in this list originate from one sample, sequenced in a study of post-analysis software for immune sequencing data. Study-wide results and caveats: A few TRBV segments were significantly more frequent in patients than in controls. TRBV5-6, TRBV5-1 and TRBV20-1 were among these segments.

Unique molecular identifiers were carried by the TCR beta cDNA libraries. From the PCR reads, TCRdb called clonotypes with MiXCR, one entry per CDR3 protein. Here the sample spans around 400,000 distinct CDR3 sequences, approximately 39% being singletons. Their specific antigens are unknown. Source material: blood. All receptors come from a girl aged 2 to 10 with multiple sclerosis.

The CDR3 nucleotides read TGTGCCAGCAGTCCCCCCGGGACTACCCCCAACCAGTACTTC. Translated: CASSPPGTTPNQYF. The chain combines TRBV12-3 or TRBV12-4 with TRBJ2-5; 7 bases agree with TRBD2. The CDR3 runs to 14 residues. The V and J ends lost 5 bases and 10 bases, in that order; junction bases with no gene match: 13.

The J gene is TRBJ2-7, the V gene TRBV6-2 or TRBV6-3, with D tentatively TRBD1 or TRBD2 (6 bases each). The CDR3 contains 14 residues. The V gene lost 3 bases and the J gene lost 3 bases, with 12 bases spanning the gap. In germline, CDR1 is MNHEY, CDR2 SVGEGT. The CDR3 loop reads CASSYSGGHYEQYF. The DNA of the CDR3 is TGTGCCAGCAGTTATTCTGGGGGGCACTACGAGCAGTACTTC.

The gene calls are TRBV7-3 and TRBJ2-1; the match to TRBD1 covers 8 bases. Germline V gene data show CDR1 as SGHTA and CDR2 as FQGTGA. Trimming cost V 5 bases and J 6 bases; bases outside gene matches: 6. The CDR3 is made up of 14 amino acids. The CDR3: CASSPRGLPNEQFF. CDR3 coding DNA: TGTGCCAGCAGCCCCAGGGGGCTCCCCAATGAGCAGTTCTTC.

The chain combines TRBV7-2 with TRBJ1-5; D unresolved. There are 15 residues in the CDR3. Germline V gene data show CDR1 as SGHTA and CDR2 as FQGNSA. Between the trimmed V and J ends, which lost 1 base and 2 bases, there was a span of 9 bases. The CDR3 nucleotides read TGTGCCAGCAGCTTAGGTACAAGGGGCAATCAGCCCCAGCATTTT. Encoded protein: CASSLGTRGNQPQHF. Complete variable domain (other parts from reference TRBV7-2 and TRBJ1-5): GAGVSQSPSNKVTEKGKDVELRCDPISGHTALYWYRQSLGQGLEFLIYFQGNSAPDKSGLPSDRFSAERTGGSVSTLTIQRTQQEDSAVYLCASSLGTRGNQPQHFGDGTRLSIL.

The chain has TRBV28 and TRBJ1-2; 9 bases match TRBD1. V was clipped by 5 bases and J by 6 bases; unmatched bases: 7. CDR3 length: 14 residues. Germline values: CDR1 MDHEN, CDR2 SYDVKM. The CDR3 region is CASSPLDRGNGYTF. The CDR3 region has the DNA TGTGCCAGCAGTCCACTGGACAGGGGAAATGGCTACACCTTC.

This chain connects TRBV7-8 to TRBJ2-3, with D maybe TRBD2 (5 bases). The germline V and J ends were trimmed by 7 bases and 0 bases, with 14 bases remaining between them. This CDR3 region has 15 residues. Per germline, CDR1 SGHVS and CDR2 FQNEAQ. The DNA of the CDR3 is TGTGCCAGCAAGGTGGTGGGCGGGAGCACAGATACGCAGTATTTT. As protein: CASKVVGGSTDTQYF.

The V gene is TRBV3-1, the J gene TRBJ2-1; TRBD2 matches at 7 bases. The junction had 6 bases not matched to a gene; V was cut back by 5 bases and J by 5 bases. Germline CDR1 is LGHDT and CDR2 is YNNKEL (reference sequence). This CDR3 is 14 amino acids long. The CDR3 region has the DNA TGTGCCAGCAGCAAGGCAGCGGGACACAATGAGCAGTTCTTC. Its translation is CASSKAAGHNEQFF.

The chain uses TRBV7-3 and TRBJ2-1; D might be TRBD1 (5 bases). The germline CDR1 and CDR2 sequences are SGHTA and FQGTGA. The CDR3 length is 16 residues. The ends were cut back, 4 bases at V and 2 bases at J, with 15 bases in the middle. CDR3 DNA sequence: TGTGCCAGCAGCTCTATGCAGGGTGTTCCCTACAATGAGCAGTTCTTC. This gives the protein CASSSMQGVPYNEQFF.

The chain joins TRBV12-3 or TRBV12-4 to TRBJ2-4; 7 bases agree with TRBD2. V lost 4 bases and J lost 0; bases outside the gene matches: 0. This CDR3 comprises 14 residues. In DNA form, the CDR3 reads TGTGCCAGCAGTTGGGAGGGAGCCAAAAACATTCAGTACTTC. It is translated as CASSWEGAKNIQYF.

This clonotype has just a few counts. CDR3 amino acids: CASSYSIPTDTQYF. The CDR3 DNA is TGTGCCAGCAGTTACTCGATCCCAACAGATACGCAGTATTTT. This rearrangement joins TRBV6-5 to TRBJ2-3; D remains unclear. The CDR3 spans 14 residues. The germline V and J ends were trimmed by 0 bases and 3 bases, with 7 bases remaining between them. Looked up from germline, CDR1 is MNHEY and CDR2 is SVGAGI.

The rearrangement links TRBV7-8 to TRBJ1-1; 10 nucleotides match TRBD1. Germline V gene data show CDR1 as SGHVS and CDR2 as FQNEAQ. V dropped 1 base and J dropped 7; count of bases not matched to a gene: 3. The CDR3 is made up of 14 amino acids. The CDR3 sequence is CASSLVGQGIEAFF. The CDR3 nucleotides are TGTGCCAGCAGCTTAGTGGGACAGGGGATTGAAGCTTTCTTT.

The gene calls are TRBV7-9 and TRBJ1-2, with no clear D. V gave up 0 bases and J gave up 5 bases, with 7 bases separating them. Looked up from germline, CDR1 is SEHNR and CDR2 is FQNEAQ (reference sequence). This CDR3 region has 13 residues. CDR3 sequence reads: CASSLALQYGYTF. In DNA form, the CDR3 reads TGTGCCAGCAGCTTAGCGCTTCAATATGGCTACACCTTC.

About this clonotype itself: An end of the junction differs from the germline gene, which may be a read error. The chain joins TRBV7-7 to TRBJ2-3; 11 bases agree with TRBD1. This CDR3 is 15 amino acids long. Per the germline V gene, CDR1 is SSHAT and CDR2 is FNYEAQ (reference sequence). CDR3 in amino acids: CASSAGTGGTDTQYF. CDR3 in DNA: TGTGCTAGCAGCGCCGGGACAGGGGGGACAGATACGCAGTATTTT.

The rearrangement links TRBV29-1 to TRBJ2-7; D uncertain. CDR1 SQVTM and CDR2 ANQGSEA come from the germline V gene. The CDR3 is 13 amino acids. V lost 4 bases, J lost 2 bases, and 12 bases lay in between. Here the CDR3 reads CSVAFPAAYEQYF. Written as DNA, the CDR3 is TGCAGCGTTGCCTTCCCTGCCGCCTACGAGCAGTACTTC.

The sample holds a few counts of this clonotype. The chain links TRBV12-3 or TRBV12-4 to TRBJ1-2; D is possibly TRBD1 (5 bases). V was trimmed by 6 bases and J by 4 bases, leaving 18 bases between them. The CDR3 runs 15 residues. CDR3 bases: TGTGCCAGCAGCCCGGTCTCGGGGCCCACCTATGGCTACACCTTC. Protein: CASSPVSGPTYGYTF.

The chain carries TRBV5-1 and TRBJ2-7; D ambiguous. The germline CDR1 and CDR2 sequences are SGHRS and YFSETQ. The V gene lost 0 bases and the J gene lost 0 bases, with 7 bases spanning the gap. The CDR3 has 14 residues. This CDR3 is CASSLEDGSYEQYF. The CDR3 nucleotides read TGCGCCAGCAGCTTGGAGGACGGCTCCTACGAGCAGTACTTC. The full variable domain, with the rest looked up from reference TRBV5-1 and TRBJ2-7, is KAGVTQTPRYLIKTRGQQVTLSCSPISGHRSVSWYQQTPGQGLQFLFEYFSETQRNKGNFPGRFSGRQFSNSRSEMNVSTLELGDSALYLCASSLEDGSYEQYFGPGTRLTVT.

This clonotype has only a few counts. CDR3 sequence: CASSLRQGTEAFF. The CDR3 nucleotides are TGTGCCAGCAGTTTACGTCAGGGCACTGAAGCTTTCTTT. The chain has TRBV27 and TRBJ1-1; D is possibly TRBD1 (5 bases). There are 13 residues in the CDR3. Looked up from germline, CDR1 is MNHEY and CDR2 is SMNVEV (reference sequence). V was cut by 2 bases and J by 4 bases, with 8 bases left in between.

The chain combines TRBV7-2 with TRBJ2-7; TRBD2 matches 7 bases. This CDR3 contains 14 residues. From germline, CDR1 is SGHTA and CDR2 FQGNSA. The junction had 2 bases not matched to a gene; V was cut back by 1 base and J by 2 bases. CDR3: CASSLDGTTYEQYF. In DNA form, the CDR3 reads TGTGCCAGCAGCTTAGACGGGACTACCTACGAGCAGTACTTC.

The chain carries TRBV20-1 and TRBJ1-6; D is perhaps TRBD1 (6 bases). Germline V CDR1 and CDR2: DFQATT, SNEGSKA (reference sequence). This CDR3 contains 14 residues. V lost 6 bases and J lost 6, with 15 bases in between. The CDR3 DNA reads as TGCAGTGCCTATCGATTACAGGGTAATTCACCCCTCCACTTT. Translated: CSAYRLQGNSPLHF.

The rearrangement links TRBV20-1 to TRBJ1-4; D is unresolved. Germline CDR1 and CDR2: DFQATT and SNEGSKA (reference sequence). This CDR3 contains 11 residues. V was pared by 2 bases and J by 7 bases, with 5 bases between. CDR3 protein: CSARRVEKLFF. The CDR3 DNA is TGCAGTGCTAGAAGGGTTGAAAAACTGTTTTTT.

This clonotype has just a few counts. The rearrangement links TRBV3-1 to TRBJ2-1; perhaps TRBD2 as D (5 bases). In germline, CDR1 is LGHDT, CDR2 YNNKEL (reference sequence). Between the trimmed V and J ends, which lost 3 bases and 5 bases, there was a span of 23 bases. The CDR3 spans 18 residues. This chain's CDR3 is CASSHDSYPGFFDNEQFF. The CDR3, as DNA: TGTGCCAGCAGCCATGACTCATACCCGGGGTTTTTTGACAATGAGCAGTTCTTC.

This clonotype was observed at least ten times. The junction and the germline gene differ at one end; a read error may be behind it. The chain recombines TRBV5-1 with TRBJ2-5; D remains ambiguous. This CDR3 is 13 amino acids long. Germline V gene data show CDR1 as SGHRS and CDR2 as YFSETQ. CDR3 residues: CASSLGFQETQYF. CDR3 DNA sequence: TGTGCCAGCAGCTTAGGGTTCCAAGAGACCCAGTACTTC.

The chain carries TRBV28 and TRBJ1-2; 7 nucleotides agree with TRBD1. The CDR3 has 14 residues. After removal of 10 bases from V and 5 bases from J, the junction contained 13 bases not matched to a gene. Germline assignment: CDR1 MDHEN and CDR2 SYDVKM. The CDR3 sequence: CAITGAEVPYGYTF. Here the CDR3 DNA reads TGTGCCATCACAGGGGCAGAGGTGCCTTATGGCTACACCTTC.